Listed below are T cell receptor beta chains from one sample, sequenced in a study of regulatory T cells in long-lasting Graves disease. TCRdb reprocessed the multiplex PCR reads via MiXCR and lists one record per CDR3 protein. The repertoire includes just over 600,000 distinct CDR3 sequences, 16% of them detected once, and 18% sits in the top ten. These data were also reused for a study on T cells in Graves' hyperthyroidism and ophthalmopathy.

Specimen: peripheral blood mononuclear cells (PBMCs), collected at new diagnosis, from a patient treated with antithyroid drugs. The receptors stem from a young woman with Graves disease. Both conserved end residues are trimmed from each CDR3. The order of the fields is CDR3 protein, CDR3 length, V gene.

CDR3: ASGTTGVSGYT
length: 11
V: TRBV28

CDR3: ASSPRTSGAYEQY
length: 13
V: TRBV11-2

CDR3: ASSLETGGRGNEQF
length: 14
V: TRBV7-3

CDR3: ASGGTGAGAGELF
length: 13
V: TRBV2

CDR3: ASSPLSLQEQF
length: 11
V: TRBV28

CDR3: ASSLAADSLYEQY
length: 13
V: TRBV5-1

CDR3: ASSFEKGRKTV
length: 11
V: TRBV11-2

CDR3: ASSPVEPYEQY
length: 11
V: TRBV18

CDR3: ASSPNRNEQY
length: 10
V: TRBV18

CDR3: ASVTGGNTHYGYT
length: 13
V: TRBV28

CDR3: ASMELSGANVLT
length: 12
V: TRBV5-1

CDR3: ASSSSPGTGANVLT
length: 14
V: TRBV3-1

CDR3: ASRSVVAGELF
length: 11
V: TRBV5-1

CDR3: ASRSYRGLAGDNEQF
length: 15
V: TRBV7-9

CDR3: ASTAEGVPSGPRLETQY
length: 17
V: TRBV6-1

CDR3: ASSQSGNEQF
length: 10
V: TRBV3-1

CDR3: ATSWGSDTQY
length: 10
V: TRBV28

CDR3: ASSSQGWRGTEAF
length: 13
V: TRBV19

CDR3: ASSPVGSYEQY
length: 11
V: TRBV13

CDR3: ASSQTSGSWYEQY
length: 13
V: TRBV5-1

CDR3: ASSRAGLAGGPTGELF
length: 16
V: TRBV5-1

CDR3: ASSQEDELAGVRSYEQY
length: 17
V: TRBV4-1

CDR3: ASIRGHTDSGNTIY
length: 14
V: TRBV6-2/TRBV6-3

CDR3: SAALTHEQY
length: 9
V: TRBV20-1

CDR3: ASKRLAVTDTQY
length: 12
V: TRBV2

CDR3: ASSLFDPTGAGAGANVLT
length: 18
V: TRBV12-3/TRBV12-4

CDR3: ASSPGTGPT
length: 9
V: TRBV18